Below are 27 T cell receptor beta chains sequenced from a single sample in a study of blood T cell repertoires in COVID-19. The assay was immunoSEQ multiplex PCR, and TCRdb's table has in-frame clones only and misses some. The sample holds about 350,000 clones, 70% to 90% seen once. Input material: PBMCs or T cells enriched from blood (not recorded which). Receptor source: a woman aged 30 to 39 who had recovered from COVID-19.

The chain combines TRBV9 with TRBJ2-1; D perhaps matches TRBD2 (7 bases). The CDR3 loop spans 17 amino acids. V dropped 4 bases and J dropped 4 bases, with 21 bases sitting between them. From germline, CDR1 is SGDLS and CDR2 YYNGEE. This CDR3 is CASSPAPGGRIYNEQFF. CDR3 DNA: TGTGCCAGCAGCCCAGCCCCCGGGGGGCGAATTTACAATGAGCAGTTCTTC.

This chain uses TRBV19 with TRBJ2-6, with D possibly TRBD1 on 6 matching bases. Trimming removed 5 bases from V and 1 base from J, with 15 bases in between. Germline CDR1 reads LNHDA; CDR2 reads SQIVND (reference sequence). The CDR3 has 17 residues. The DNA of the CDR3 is TGTGCCAGTAGTTCCCCGGGACAACGATCTGGGGCCAACGTCCTGACTTTC. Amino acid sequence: CASSSPGQRSGANVLTF. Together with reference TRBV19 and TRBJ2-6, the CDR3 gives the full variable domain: DGGITQSPKYLFRKEGQNVTLSCEQNLNHDAMYWYRQDPGQGLRLIYYSQIVNDFQKGDIAEGYSVSREKKESFPLTVTSAQKNPTAFYLCASSSPGQRSGANVLTFGAGSRLTVL.

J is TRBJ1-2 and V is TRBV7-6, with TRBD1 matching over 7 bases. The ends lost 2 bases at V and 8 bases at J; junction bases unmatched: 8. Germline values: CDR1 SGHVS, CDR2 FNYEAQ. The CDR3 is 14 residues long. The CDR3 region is CASSLTGTGDGYTF. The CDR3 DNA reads TGTGCCAGCAGCTTAACAGGAACAGGGGACGGCTACACCTTC.

CDR3 DNA: TGCGCCAGCAGCTCCGACAGGGGTTCCTATAATTCACCCCTCCACTTT. Translated: CASSSDRGSYNSPLHF. The chain couples TRBV5-1 to TRBJ1-6; TRBD1 matches at 8 bases. The junction had 3 bases not matched to a gene; V was cut back by 3 bases and J by 1 base. The length of the CDR3 is 16 residues. Germline V gene lookup returns CDR1 SGHRS and CDR2 YFSETQ.

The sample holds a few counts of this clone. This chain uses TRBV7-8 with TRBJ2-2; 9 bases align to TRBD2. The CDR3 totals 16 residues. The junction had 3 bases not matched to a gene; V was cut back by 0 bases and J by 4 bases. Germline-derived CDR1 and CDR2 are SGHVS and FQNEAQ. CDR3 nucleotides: TGTGCCAGCAGCTTAGCCGGGACTAGCAGCACCGGGGAGCTGTTTTTT. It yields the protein CASSLAGTSSTGELFF.

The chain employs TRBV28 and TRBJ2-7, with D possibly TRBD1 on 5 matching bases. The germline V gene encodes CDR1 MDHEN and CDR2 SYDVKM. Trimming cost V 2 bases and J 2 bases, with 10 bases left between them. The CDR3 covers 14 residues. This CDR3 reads CASSLGLRAYEQYF. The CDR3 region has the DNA TGTGCCAGCAGTTTAGGGCTCAGGGCCTACGAGCAGTACTTC.

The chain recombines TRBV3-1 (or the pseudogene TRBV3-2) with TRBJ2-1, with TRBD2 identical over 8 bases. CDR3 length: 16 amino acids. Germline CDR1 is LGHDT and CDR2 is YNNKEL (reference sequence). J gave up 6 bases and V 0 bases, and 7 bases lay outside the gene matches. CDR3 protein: CASSQEGAGASNEQFF. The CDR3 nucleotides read TGTGCCAGCAGCCAAGAAGGAGCGGGGGCCAGCAATGAGCAGTTCTTC.

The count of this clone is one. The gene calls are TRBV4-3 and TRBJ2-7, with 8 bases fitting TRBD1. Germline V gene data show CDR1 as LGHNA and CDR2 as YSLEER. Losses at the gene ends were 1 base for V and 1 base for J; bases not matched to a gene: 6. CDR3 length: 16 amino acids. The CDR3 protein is CASSQGSRGRSYEQYF. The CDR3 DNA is TGCGCCAGCAGCCAAGGGTCCAGGGGGCGGTCCTACGAGCAGTACTTC.

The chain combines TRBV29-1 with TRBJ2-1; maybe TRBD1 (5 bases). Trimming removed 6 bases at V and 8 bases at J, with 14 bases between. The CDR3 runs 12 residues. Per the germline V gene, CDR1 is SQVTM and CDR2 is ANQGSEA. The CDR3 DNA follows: TGCAGCGTCACACCCAGGGCCGATGAGCAGTTCTTC. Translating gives CSVTPRADEQFF.

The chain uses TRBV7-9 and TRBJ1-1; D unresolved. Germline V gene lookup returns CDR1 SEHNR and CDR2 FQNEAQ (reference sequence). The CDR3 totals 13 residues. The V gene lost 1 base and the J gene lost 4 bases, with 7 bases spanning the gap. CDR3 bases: TGTGCCAGCAGCTTAGGGCAGGCCACTGAAGCTTTCTTT. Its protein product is CASSLGQATEAFF.

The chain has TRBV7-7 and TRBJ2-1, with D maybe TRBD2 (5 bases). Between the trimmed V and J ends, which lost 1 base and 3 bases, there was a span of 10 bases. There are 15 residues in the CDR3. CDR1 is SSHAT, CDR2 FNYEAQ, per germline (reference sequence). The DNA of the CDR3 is TGTGCCAGCAGCTTAGGGGGTAGCGACTACAATGAGCAGTTCTTC. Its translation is CASSLGGSDYNEQFF.

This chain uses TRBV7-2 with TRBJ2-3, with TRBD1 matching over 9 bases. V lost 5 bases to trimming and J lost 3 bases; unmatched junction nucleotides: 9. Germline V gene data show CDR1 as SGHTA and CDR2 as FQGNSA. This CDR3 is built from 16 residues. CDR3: CASSVTGGRGTDTQYF. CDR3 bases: TGTGCCAGCAGCGTTACAGGGGGCCGGGGGACAGATACGCAGTATTTT.

Here the CDR3 reads CASSRGGPNSYNEQFF. The CDR3 nucleotides read TGTGCCAGCAGCCGTGGAGGACCGAACTCCTACAATGAGCAGTTCTTC. The chain employs TRBV28 and TRBJ2-1; tentatively, D is TRBD2 (5 bases). Trimming removed 6 bases from V and 0 bases from J, with 15 bases in between. The CDR3 loop spans 16 amino acids. Germline CDR1 and CDR2: MDHEN and SYDVKM.

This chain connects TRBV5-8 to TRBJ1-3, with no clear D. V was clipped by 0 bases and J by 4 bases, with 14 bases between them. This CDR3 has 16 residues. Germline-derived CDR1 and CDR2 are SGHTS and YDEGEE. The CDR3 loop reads CASSLDDSGVGNTIYF. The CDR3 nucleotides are TGTGCCAGCAGCTTGGATGATTCGGGAGTAGGAAACACCATATATTTT.

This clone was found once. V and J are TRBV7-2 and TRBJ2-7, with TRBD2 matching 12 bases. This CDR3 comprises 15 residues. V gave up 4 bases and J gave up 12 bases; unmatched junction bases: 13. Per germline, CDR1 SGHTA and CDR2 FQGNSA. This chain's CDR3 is CASSSNPWLAGGRYF. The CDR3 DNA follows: TGTGCCAGCAGCTCCAATCCATGGCTAGCGGGGGGGCGGTACTTC.

The CDR3 bases are TGTGCCAGCAGCTTGTACCGAGGGACTAATGAAAAACTGTTTTTT. This gives the protein CASSLYRGTNEKLFF. The chain combines TRBV5-8 with TRBJ1-4; D gene ambiguous. The CDR3 totals 15 residues. The V end lost 1 base, the J end lost 2 bases, and 9 bases lay between the germline ends. Germline-derived CDR1 and CDR2 are SGHTS and YDEGEE.

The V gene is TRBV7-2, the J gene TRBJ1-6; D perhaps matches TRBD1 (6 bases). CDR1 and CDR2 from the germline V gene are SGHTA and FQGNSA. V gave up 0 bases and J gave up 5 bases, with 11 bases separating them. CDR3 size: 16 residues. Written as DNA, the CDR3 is TGTGCCAGCAGCTTAGCGGGGGCGAGGAATAATTCACCCCTCCACTTT. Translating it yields CASSLAGARNNSPLHF.

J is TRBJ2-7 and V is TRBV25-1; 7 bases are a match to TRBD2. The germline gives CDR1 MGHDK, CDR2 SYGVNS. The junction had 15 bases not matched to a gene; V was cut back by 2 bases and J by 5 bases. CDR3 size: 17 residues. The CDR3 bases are TGTGCCAGCAGTGAAGAGGTAGGCAGGGACTATGGGGACGAGCAGTACTTC. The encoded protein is CASSEEVGRDYGDEQYF.

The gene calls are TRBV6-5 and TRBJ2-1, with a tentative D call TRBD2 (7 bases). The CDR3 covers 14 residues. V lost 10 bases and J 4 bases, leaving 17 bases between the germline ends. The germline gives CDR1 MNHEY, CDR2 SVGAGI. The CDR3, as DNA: TGTGCCACCCTACTCCGGGGGGCATACAATGAGCAGTTCTTC. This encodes CATLLRGAYNEQFF.

The CDR3 DNA is TGTGCCAGTAGTATTTCAGGGGAGACTTCACCCCTCCACTTT. Encoded protein: CASSISGETSPLHF. The chain joins TRBV19 to TRBJ1-6; tentative D call: TRBD1 (6 bases). Germline assignment: CDR1 LNHDA and CDR2 SQIVND (reference sequence). V lost 3 bases, J lost 9 bases, and 12 bases lay in between. The CDR3 loop spans 14 amino acids.

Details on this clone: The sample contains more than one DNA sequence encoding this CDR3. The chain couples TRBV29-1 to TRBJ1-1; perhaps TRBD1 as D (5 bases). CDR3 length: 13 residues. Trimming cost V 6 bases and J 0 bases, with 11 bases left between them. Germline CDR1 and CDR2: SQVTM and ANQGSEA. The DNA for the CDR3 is TGCAGCGTGGGGGGACGGCTGAACACTGAAGCTTTCTTT. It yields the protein CSVGGRLNTEAFF.

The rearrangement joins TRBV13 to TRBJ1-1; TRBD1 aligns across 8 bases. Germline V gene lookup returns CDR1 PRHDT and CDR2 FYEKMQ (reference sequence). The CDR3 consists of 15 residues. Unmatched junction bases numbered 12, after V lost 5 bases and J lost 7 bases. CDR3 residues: CASSPEGGTGHEAFF. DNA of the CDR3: TGTGCCAGCAGCCCAGAGGGGGGGACAGGACATGAAGCTTTCTTT.

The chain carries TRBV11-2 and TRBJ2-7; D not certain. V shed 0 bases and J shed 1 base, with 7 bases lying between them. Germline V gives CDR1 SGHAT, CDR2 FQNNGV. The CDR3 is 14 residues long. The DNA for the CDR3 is TGTGCCAGCAGCTTAGAAACAGTATCCTACGAGCAGTACTTC. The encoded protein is CASSLETVSYEQYF.

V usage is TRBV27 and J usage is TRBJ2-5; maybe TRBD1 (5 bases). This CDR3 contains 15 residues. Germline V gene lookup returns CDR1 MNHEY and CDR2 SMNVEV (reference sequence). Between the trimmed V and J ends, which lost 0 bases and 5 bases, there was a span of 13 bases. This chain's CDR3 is CASSLSGAPRETQYF. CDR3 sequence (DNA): TGTGCCAGCAGTTTATCAGGGGCCCCCCGGGAGACCCAGTACTTC.

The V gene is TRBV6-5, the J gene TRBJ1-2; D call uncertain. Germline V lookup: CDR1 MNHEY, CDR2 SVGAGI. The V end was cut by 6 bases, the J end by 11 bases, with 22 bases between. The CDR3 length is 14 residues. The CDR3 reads CASRNSPGSASYTF. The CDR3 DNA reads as TGTGCCAGCAGGAATTCCCCGGGTTCCGCCTCTTACACCTTC.

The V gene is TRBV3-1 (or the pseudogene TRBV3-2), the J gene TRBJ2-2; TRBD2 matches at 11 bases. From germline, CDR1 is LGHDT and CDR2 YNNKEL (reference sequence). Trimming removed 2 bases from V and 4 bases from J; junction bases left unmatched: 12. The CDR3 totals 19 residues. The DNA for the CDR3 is TGTGCCAGCAGCCAAAGGTCCCTAGCGGGGGGTCCCGGCACCGGGGAGCTGTTTTTT. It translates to CASSQRSLAGGPGTGELFF.

CDR3 in DNA: TGTGCCAGCAGTGACTCCAGGTACGGCTACACCTTC. This codes for CASSDSRYGYTF. The chain combines TRBV25-1 with TRBJ1-2; no definite D call. CDR3 length equals 12 residues. The ends were cut back, 3 bases at V and 8 bases at J, with 10 bases in the middle. CDR1 and CDR2 from the germline V gene are MGHDK and SYGVNS.